Sequencing of this T cell receptor beta chain was carried out in a study of CD8 T cells in Susac syndrome. An input of about 0.45 to 1 ug of RNA was subjected to reverse transcription using random hexamers. Amplification of the TCR beta CDR3 was carried out by immunoSEQ multiplex PCR, which spanned a total of 54 Vbeta and 13 Jbeta segments. TCRdb ran MiXCR on the immunoSEQ multiplex PCR reads and lists one entry per CDR3 protein. Of some 95,000 distinct CDR3 sequences listed, over 80% are singletons. Sequencing of TCR beta was performed on blood CD8+ and CD4+ T cells. The healthy controls were matched to patients by age and sex. Negative isolation yielded CD8+ and CD4+ T cells; FACS enriched TEMRA cells. Germline assignment: CDR1 SGHVS and CDR2 FQNEAQ. The length of the CDR3 is 17 residues. V was clipped by 0 bases and J by 1 base, with 15 bases between them.

The origin of this receptor is a human donor in good health. Sequences were obtained from CD8+ T cells from PBMCs. V is TRBV7-8 and J is TRBJ2-5, with D perhaps matching TRBD1 (6 bases). CDR3 coding DNA: TGTGCCAGCAGCTTAGCAATCCAGGGGCCCGTCCAAGAGACCCAGTACTTC. It encodes CASSLAIQGPVQETQYF.